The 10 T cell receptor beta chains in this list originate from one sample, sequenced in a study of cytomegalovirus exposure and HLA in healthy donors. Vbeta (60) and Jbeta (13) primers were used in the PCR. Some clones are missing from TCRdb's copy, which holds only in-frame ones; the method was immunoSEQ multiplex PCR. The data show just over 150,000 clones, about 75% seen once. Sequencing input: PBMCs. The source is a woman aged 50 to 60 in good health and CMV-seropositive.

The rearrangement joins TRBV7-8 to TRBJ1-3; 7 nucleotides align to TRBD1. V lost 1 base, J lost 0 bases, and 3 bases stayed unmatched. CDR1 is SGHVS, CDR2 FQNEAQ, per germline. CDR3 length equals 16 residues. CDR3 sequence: CASSLVQGNSGNTIYF. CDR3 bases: TGTGCCAGCAGCTTAGTACAGGGGAACTCTGGAAACACCATATATTTT.

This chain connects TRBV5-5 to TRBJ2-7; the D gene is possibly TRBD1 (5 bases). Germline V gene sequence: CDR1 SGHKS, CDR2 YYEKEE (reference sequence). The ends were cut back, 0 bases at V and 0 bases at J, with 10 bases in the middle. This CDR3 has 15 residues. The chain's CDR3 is CASSLAGQSSYEQYF. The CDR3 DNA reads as TGTGCCAGCAGCTTGGCAGGGCAGAGCTCCTACGAGCAGTACTTC.

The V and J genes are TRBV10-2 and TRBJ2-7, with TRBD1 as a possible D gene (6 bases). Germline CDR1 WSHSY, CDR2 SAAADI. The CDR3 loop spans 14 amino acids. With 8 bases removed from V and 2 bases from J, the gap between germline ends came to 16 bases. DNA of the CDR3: TGCGCCAGCGGGGGCATTATTGGGACCTACGAGCAGTACTTC. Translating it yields CASGGIIGTYEQYF.

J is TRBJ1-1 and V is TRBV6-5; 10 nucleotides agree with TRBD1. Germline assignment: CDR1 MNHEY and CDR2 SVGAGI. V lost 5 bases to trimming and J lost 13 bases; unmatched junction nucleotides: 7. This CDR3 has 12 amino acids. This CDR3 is CASSPRDRGVFF. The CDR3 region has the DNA TGTGCCAGCAGTCCGAGGGACAGGGGAGTTTTCTTT.

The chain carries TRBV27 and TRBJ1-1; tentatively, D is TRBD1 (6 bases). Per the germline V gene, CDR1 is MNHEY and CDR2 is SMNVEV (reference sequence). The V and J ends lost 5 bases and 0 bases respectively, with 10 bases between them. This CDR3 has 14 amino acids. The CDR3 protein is CASSPTGMNTEAFF. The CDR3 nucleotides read TGTGCCAGCAGTCCGACAGGAATGAACACTGAAGCTTTCTTT.

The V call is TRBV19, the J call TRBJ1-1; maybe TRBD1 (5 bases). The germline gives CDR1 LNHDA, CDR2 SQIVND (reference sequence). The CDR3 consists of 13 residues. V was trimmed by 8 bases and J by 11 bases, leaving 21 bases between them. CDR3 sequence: CASYNMGPQGAFF. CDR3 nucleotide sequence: TGTGCCAGTTATAATATGGGCCCTCAGGGCGCTTTCTTT.

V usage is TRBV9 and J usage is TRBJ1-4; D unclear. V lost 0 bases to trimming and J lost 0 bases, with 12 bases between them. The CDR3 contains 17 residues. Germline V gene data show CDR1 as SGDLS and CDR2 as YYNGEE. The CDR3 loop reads CASSVEGGPATNEKLFF. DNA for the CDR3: TGTGCCAGCAGCGTAGAGGGCGGGCCCGCAACTAATGAAAAACTGTTTTTT. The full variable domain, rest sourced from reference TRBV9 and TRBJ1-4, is DSGVTQTPKHLITATGQRVTLRCSPRSGDLSVYWYQQSLDQGLQFLIQYYNGEERAKGNILERFSAQQFPDLHSELNLSSLELGDSALYFCASSVEGGPATNEKLFFGSGTQLSVL.

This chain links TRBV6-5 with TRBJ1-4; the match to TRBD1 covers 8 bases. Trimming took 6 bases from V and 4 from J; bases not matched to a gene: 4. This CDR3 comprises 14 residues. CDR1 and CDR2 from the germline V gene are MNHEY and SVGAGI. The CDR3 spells CASRNRGGNEKLFF. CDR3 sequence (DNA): TGTGCCAGCAGAAACAGGGGGGGTAATGAAAAACTGTTTTTT.

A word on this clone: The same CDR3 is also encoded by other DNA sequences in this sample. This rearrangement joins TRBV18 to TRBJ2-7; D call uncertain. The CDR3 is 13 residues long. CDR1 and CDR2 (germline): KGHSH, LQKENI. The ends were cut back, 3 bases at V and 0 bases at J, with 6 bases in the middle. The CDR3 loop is CASSPTSSYEQYF. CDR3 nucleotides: TGTGCCAGCTCACCTACGAGCTCCTACGAGCAGTACTTC.

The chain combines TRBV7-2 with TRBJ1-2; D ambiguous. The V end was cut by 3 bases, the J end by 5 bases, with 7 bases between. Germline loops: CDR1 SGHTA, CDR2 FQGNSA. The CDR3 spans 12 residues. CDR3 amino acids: CASSFSQYGYTF. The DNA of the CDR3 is TGTGCCAGCAGCTTCAGTCAGTATGGCTACACCTTC.